This T cell receptor beta chain was profiled in a study of shared clonotypes between healthy human individuals. Study-level findings and limits: Relative to clonotypes present in all four donors, those not shared had lower generation probabilities. In the sorted subsets, rarefaction showed sequencing was incomplete despite large depth.

V was clipped by 4 bases and J by 5 bases; unmatched bases: 11. The CDR3 contains 16 residues. Germline loops: CDR1 MNHEY, CDR2 SMNVEV (reference sequence). To note about this clone: Its cognate antigen is unknown.

Selected positively for CCR7 and CD45RO-negative, naive CD8 cells excluded terminally differentiated effector memory CD45RA+ cells. Data came from immunoSEQ multiplex PCR; TCRdb stores just in-frame clones and leaves some out. The sample yields hundreds of thousands of clones, about 98% seen once. This clonotype originated in a man younger than 45 in good health. Sequenced material: naive CD8+ T cells sorted from blood. The V gene is TRBV27, the J gene TRBJ2-5, with TRBD2 matching 9 bases. This CDR3 reads CASSSDIAGDGETQYF. CDR3 DNA sequence: TGTGCCAGCAGTTCCGATATAGCGGGAGACGGTGAGACCCAGTACTTC.